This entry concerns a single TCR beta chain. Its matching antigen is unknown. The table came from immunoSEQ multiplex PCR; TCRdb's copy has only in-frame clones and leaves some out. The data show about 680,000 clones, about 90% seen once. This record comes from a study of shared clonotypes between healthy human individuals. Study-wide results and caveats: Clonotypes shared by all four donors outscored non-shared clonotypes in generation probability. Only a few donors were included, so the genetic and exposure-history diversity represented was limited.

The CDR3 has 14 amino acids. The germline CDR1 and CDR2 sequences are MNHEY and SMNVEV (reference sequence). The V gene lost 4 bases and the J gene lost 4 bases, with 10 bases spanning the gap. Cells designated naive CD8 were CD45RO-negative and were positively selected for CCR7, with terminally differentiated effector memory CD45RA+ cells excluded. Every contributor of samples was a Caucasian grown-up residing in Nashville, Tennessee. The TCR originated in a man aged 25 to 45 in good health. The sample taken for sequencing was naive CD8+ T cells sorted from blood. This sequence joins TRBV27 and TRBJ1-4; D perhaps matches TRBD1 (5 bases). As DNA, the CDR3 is TGTGCCAGCAGTTGGGGGACGGGTAATGAAAAACTGTTTTTT. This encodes CASSWGTGNEKLFF.